Below are 21 T cell receptor beta chains sequenced from a single sample in a study of blood T cells in healthy people across ages. Sample-barcoded 5' priming and a J-beta primer mix drove a second PCR of roughly 7 to 11 cycles. In TCRdb, the 5' RACE reads were re-called with MiXCR into one record per CDR3 protein. The table records almost 300,000 distinct CDR3 sequences, 27% of them present only once. What was sequenced was blood. These receptors all come from a woman between 65 and 79 years old in good health.

A few counts support this clonotype. The V gene is TRBV11-1, the J gene TRBJ2-7; 8 positions agree with TRBD2. Trimming took 5 bases from V and 2 from J; bases not matched to a gene: 17. Per the germline V gene, CDR1 is SGHAT and CDR2 is FQDESV (reference sequence). The CDR3 runs 18 residues. This chain's CDR3 is CASSLRQGTSGPTYEQYF. Written as DNA, the CDR3 is TGTGCCAGCAGCCTACGCCAAGGAACTAGCGGACCGACCTACGAGCAGTACTTC. The whole variable domain, filled in from reference TRBV11-1 and TRBJ2-7, reads EAEVAQSPRYKITEKSQAVAFWCDPISGHATLYWYRQILGQGPELLVQFQDESVVDDSQLPKDRFSAERLKGVDSTLKIQPAELGDSAMYLCASSLRQGTSGPTYEQYFGPGTRLTVT.

This clonotype came up a few times. The chain recombines TRBV6-2 or TRBV6-3 with TRBJ2-5; tentative D call: TRBD1 (6 bases). CDR3 length equals 15 residues. Germline V gives CDR1 MNHEY, CDR2 SVGEGT. The V end was cut by 6 bases, the J end by 1 base, with 15 bases between. As DNA, the CDR3 is TGTGCCAGCAGAGGAAGGACAGACCTCCAAGAGACCCAGTACTTC. Amino acid sequence: CASRGRTDLQETQYF.

This chain connects TRBV6-6 to TRBJ2-5, with 7 bases identical to TRBD1. The J call could be wrong; TRBJ2-7 is a better fit for the DNA end. In germline, CDR1 is MNHNY, CDR2 SVGAGI (reference sequence). The CDR3 totals 12 residues. Here the CDR3 reads CASTGEWPEQYF. CDR3 in DNA: TGTGCCAGTACAGGGGAGTGGCCCGAGCAGTACTTC.

This clonotype was detected once. This sequence joins TRBV7-2 and TRBJ2-1; 7 nucleotides align to TRBD1. V gave up 1 base and J gave up 7 bases; unmatched junction bases: 10. Germline V CDR1 and CDR2: SGHTA, FQGNSA. The CDR3 has 16 residues. CDR3 nucleotides: TGTGCCAGCAGCTTAGAACAGGGGATCGTTCGTAATGAGCAGTTCTTC. It specifies CASSLEQGIVRNEQFF.

This chain uses TRBV25-1 with TRBJ2-5, with 8 nucleotides matching TRBD1. This CDR3 is 17 amino acids long. V shed 0 bases, J shed 5 bases, and the junction held 11 bases outside the gene matches. Germline V gene lookup returns CDR1 MGHDK and CDR2 SYGVNS. The CDR3 DNA reads as TGTGCCAGCAGTGAATACGCCGGGACAGGAATTGGTGAGACCCAGTACTTC. Translation: CASSEYAGTGIGETQYF.

The rearrangement joins TRBV7-2 to TRBJ1-2, with D unclear. In germline, CDR1 is SGHTA, CDR2 FQGNSA. CDR3 length: 13 amino acids. The V end lost 5 bases, the J end lost 4 bases, and 11 bases lay between the germline ends. The CDR3 loop reads CASSQTSGYGYTF. In DNA, the CDR3 is TGTGCCAGCAGCCAGACAAGTGGCTATGGCTACACCTTC.

The chain is built from TRBV11-2 and TRBJ2-1; D is possibly TRBD2 (5 bases). Germline V gene data show CDR1 as SGHAT and CDR2 as FQNNGV. Trimming took 0 bases from V and 11 from J, leaving 11 bases between them. The CDR3 is made up of 13 amino acids. The CDR3 DNA follows: TGTGCCAGCAGCTTAGATCGAGCGGAAAAGCAGTTCTTC. Translated: CASSLDRAEKQFF.

A single count supports this clonotype. The chain links TRBV16 to TRBJ1-4; 9 bases match TRBD1. There are 16 residues in the CDR3. J gave up 8 bases and V 3 bases, and 10 bases lay outside the gene matches. Germline CDR1 KGHSY, CDR2 FQNENV. The CDR3, as DNA: TGTGCCAGCAGCCACCTGGACAGGGGCCGACACGAAAAACTGTTTTTT. Amino acid sequence: CASSHLDRGRHEKLFF.

This chain connects TRBV20-1 to TRBJ1-2, with a possible D match to TRBD1 (5 bases). The length of the CDR3 is 11 residues. Per the germline V gene, CDR1 is DFQATT and CDR2 is SNEGSKA (reference sequence). Trimming pared 7 bases from V and 5 bases from J, leaving 11 bases between. CDR3 residues: CSVRQNYGYTF. CDR3 coding DNA: TGCAGTGTAAGACAGAATTATGGCTACACCTTC.

This clonotype showed up just once. The V and J genes are TRBV15 and TRBJ2-2; the D is unclear. The CDR3 loop spans 13 amino acids. Germline CDR1 reads LNHNV; CDR2 reads YYDKDF (reference sequence). V lost 0 bases, J lost 6 bases, and 5 bases lay in between. CDR3 DNA sequence: TGTGCCACCAGCAGAGAGTACGCCGGGGAGCTGTTTTTT. Translated: CATSREYAGELFF.

The chain combines TRBV20-1 with TRBJ2-7; 12 positions agree with TRBD1. Per the germline V gene, CDR1 is DFQATT and CDR2 is SNEGSKA (reference sequence). V gave up 1 base and J gave up 7 bases; unmatched junction bases: 11. CDR3 length: 16 amino acids. In DNA, the CDR3 is TGCAGTGCTAGAGTCCCGACGGGACAGGGGGCGGGGGAGCAGTACTTC. This codes for CSARVPTGQGAGEQYF.

This clonotype was detected ten times or more. V is TRBV5-1 and J is TRBJ2-7; 7 bases align to TRBD1. Germline lookup yields CDR1 SGHRS and CDR2 YFSETQ. The CDR3 runs to 15 residues. V dropped 5 bases and J dropped 1; count of bases not matched to a gene: 9. CDR3 sequence (DNA): TGCGCCAGCAGGTCGAGGTCGGGACAGTCCTACGAGCAGTACTTC. Encoded protein: CASRSRSGQSYEQYF.

Many counts were recorded for this clonotype. The genes are TRBV20-1 and TRBJ1-2; D unresolved. In germline, CDR1 is DFQATT, CDR2 SNEGSKA (reference sequence). The CDR3 is 14 residues long. V gave up 0 bases and J gave up 1 base, with 9 bases separating them. CDR3: CSARDRSGNYGYTF. The CDR3 DNA is TGCAGTGCTAGAGATCGGTCTGGTAACTATGGCTACACCTTC.

CDR3 bases: TGTGCCAGCTCACCACGGGACAGTGAGACCCAGTACTTC. It translates to CASSPRDSETQYF. V is TRBV18 and J is TRBJ2-5; 7 bases line up with TRBD1. The CDR3 is 13 residues long. V lost 1 base and J lost 5; bases outside the gene matches: 1. CDR1 is KGHSH, CDR2 LQKENI, per germline. Supplemented by reference TRBV18 and TRBJ2-5, the full variable domain reads NAGVMQNPRHLVRRRGQEARLRCSPMKGHSHVYWYRQLPEEGLKFMVYLQKENIIDESGMPKERFSAEFPKEGPSILRIQQVVRGDSAAYFCASSPRDSETQYFGPGTRLLVL.

V and J are TRBV5-6 and TRBJ1-2; tentatively, D is TRBD1 (6 bases). The CDR3 runs 13 residues. Germline V gene data show CDR1 as SGHDT and CDR2 as YYEEEE. V lost 5 bases and J lost 4, with 12 bases in between. DNA of the CDR3: TGTGCCAGCAGTAGCCCGGGGGCCTATGGCTACACCTTC. Translation gives CASSSPGAYGYTF. The variable domain in full, completed from reference TRBV5-6 and TRBJ1-2, reads DAGVTQSPTHLIKTRGQQVTLRCSPKSGHDTVSWYQQALGQGPQFIFQYYEEEERQRGNFPDRFSGHQFPNYSSELNVNALLLGDSALYLCASSSPGAYGYTFGSGTRLTVV.

This clonotype came up a few times. The chain combines TRBV15 with TRBJ2-1; TRBD2 aligns across 12 bases. The V and J ends lost 3 bases and 8 bases, in that order; junction bases with no gene match: 5. The CDR3 runs to 15 residues. CDR1 is LNHNV, CDR2 YYDKDF, per germline (reference sequence). Written as DNA, the CDR3 is TGTGCCACCAGCAGCAGACTAGCGGGAGATCATGAGCAGTTCTTC. Translated: CATSSRLAGDHEQFF.

This clonotype has at least ten counts. The chain has TRBV6-6 and TRBJ2-3, with 9 nucleotides matching TRBD2. CDR1 and CDR2 (germline): MNHNY, SVGAGI (reference sequence). The CDR3 has 15 amino acids. The V and J ends lost 4 bases and 6 bases, in that order; junction bases with no gene match: 8. The CDR3 reads CASSSISAGGDTQYF. The CDR3, as DNA: TGTGCCAGCAGTTCCATCTCGGCGGGAGGGGATACGCAGTATTTT.

The V gene is TRBV27, the J gene TRBJ1-5; no definite D call. V was shortened by 8 bases and J by 3 bases, with 8 bases between the two germline ends. Germline CDR1 is MNHEY and CDR2 is SMNVEV (reference sequence). This CDR3 is built from 12 residues. In DNA form, the CDR3 reads TGTGCCAGCGCCCCCTCCAATCAGCCCCAGCATTTT. Translating it yields CASAPSNQPQHF.

This clonotype appeared a few times. The V and J genes are TRBV20-1 and TRBJ1-2; D unresolved. CDR3 size: 14 residues. Trimming left V 3 bases short and J 0 bases short, with 11 bases between. Germline lookup yields CDR1 DFQATT and CDR2 SNEGSKA (reference sequence). The CDR3 DNA reads as TGCAGTGCTAGCACCTGGAAAGCTAACTATGGCTACACCTTC. It specifies CSASTWKANYGYTF.

CDR3 nucleotide sequence: TGTGCCAGTAGACCTAGTAGCAATCAGCCCCAGCATTTT. Translated, it gives CASRPSSNQPQHF. The chain has TRBV6-5 and TRBJ1-5; D gene uncertain. V was cut by 9 bases and J by 0 bases, with 9 bases left in between. CDR1 is MNHEY and CDR2 is SVGAGI in the germline V gene. The length of the CDR3 is 13 residues.

The sample holds a few counts of this clonotype. The gene calls are TRBV6-5 and TRBJ1-1, with unresolved D. Germline V CDR1 and CDR2: MNHEY, SVGAGI. The CDR3 is made up of 15 amino acids. V shed 5 bases and J shed 5 bases, with 18 bases lying between them. CDR3 amino acids: CASSPTFARRTEAFF. The CDR3 DNA is TGTGCCAGCAGTCCGACATTTGCGCGGCGGACTGAAGCTTTCTTT.